One sample yielded the 14 T cell receptor beta chains listed below, sequenced in a study of early T cells in non-severe SARS-CoV-2 infection. Using its own MiXCR run on the 5' RACE reads, TCRdb lists one record per CDR3 protein. The sample comprises around 60,000 distinct CDR3 sequences, approximately 14% of which are singletons, and around 3.9% rests with the top ten. Sequencing was carried out using whole blood. The source of these receptors is an adult who was a healthcare worker with PCR-confirmed SARS-CoV-2 infection or an uninfected control (not recorded which).

Concerning this clonotype: A read error may be the cause here, since a much bigger clone is one base away. V gene TRBV7-9 combines with J gene TRBJ1-1, with 7 bases that match TRBD1. V shed 2 bases and J 1 base; nucleotides not matched to a gene: 7. This CDR3 spans 16 amino acids. Germline CDR1 is SEHNR and CDR2 is FQNEAQ (reference sequence). The CDR3 is CASSLPRGGSNTEAFF. DNA of the CDR3: TGTGCCAGCAGCTTACCCAGGGGGGGATCGAACACTGAAGCTTTCTTT.

This clonotype was seen only a few times. The genes are TRBV12-3 or TRBV12-4 and TRBJ2-3, with 10 nucleotides matching TRBD2. After removal of 6 bases from V and 4 bases from J, the junction contained 4 bases not matched to a gene. The length of the CDR3 is 14 residues. As DNA, the CDR3 is TGTGCCAGCAGGCTAGCGGGGGCAGCAGATACGCAGTATTTT. This gives the protein CASRLAGAADTQYF.

This clonotype was found many times. The J gene is TRBJ2-5, the V gene TRBV4-3, with 14 bases fitting TRBD2. Per the germline V gene, CDR1 is LGHNA and CDR2 is YSLEER. The CDR3 has 17 residues. V lost 0 bases and J lost 4; bases outside the gene matches: 4. The CDR3 here is CASSQEGTSGGGETQYF. The CDR3 DNA reads TGCGCCAGCAGCCAAGAAGGGACTAGCGGGGGTGGAGAGACCCAGTACTTC.

This clonotype was seen at least ten times. V is TRBV7-3 and J is TRBJ1-1, with D uncertain. The CDR3 is 13 residues long. Trimming cost V 2 bases and J 4 bases, with 8 bases left between them. CDR1 is SGHTA and CDR2 is FQGTGA in the germline V gene. The CDR3 sequence is CASSLLSGTEAFF. CDR3 DNA: TGTGCCAGCAGCTTACTTTCGGGCACTGAAGCTTTCTTT.

This clonotype was detected only a few times. The V gene is TRBV6-6, the J gene TRBJ2-5; D unclear. Looked up from germline, CDR1 is MNHNY and CDR2 is SVGAGI (reference sequence). CDR3 length equals 13 residues. Trimming shortened V by 6 bases and J by 4 bases, and 12 bases separated the two germline ends. As DNA, the CDR3 is TGTGCCAGCAGGCGGCGGATTTCAGAGACCCAGTACTTC. Its protein product is CASRRRISETQYF.

The V gene is TRBV29-1, the J gene TRBJ2-3, with D perhaps TRBD1 (5 bases). CDR1 and CDR2 from the germline V gene are SQVTM and ANQGSEA. Trimming shortened V by 3 bases and J by 9 bases, and 13 bases separated the two germline ends. The CDR3 covers 12 residues. The CDR3 spells CSVDQGVDTQYF. The DNA for the CDR3 is TGCAGCGTTGATCAGGGTGTGGACACGCAGTATTTT.

The chain uses TRBV9 and TRBJ1-2; D is undetermined. The V end was cut by 4 bases, the J end by 6 bases, with 16 bases between. CDR1 SGDLS and CDR2 YYNGEE come from the germline V gene. CDR3 length equals 14 residues. CDR3 nucleotides: TGTGCCAGCAGCCTGTCTACTCCTTTAAATGGCTACACCTTC. The encoded protein is CASSLSTPLNGYTF.

This clonotype was seen at least ten times. The genes are TRBV20-1 and TRBJ1-2, with a tentative D call TRBD1 (5 bases). The CDR3 covers 14 residues. Trimming cost V 3 bases and J 5 bases, with 16 bases left between them. Looked up from germline, CDR1 is DFQATT and CDR2 is SNEGSKA (reference sequence). The CDR3: CSASGRLGQYGYTF. The DNA for the CDR3 is TGCAGTGCTAGTGGGAGGTTGGGGCAGTATGGCTACACCTTC.

This clonotype was counted a few times. V is TRBV10-3 and J is TRBJ2-1; tentatively, D is TRBD2 (5 bases). This CDR3 region has 15 residues. Germline CDR1 is ENHRY and CDR2 is SYGVKD. The ends were cut back, 2 bases at V and 9 bases at J, with 17 bases in the middle. The chain's CDR3 is CAISEPGFSDAEQFF. The CDR3 nucleotides are TGTGCCATCAGTGAGCCCGGTTTTAGCGATGCTGAGCAGTTCTTC.

In its sample, this clonotype was seen many times. J is TRBJ2-1 and V is TRBV7-6; D not resolved. V lost 1 base to trimming and J lost 7 bases, with 8 bases between them. Germline V gene sequence: CDR1 SGHVS, CDR2 FNYEAQ. This CDR3 contains 13 residues. The CDR3 sequence: CASSLDWGNEQFF. The CDR3 nucleotides read TGTGCCAGCAGCTTAGACTGGGGAAATGAGCAGTTCTTC. Looking up the rest from reference TRBV7-6 and TRBJ2-1 gives the full variable domain: GAGVSQSPRYKVTKRGQDVALRCDPISGHVSLYWYRQALGQGPEFLTYFNYEAQQDKSGLPNDRFSAERPEGSISTLTIQRTEQRDSAMYRCASSLDWGNEQFFGPGTRLTVL.

This clonotype came up a few times. The rearrangement joins TRBV4-3 to TRBJ2-1; TRBD2 aligns across 8 bases. The CDR3 totals 15 residues. Trimming removed 4 bases from V and 7 bases from J; junction bases left unmatched: 9. The germline CDR1 and CDR2 sequences are LGHNA and YSLEER. In DNA, the CDR3 is TGCGCCAGCAGCCCCTCCGGGGGGGCCGGGAATGAGCAGTTCTTC. Translation gives CASSPSGGAGNEQFF.

V gene TRBV12-3 or TRBV12-4 combines with J gene TRBJ2-1, with D maybe TRBD1 (6 bases). The CDR3 runs 13 residues. The V end was cut by 5 bases, the J end by 4 bases, with 9 bases between. For the CDR3, the DNA is TGTGCCAGCAGTGGGACATATTACAATGAGCAGTTCTTC. The encoded protein is CASSGTYYNEQFF.

This clonotype was seen more than once but under ten times. The V gene is TRBV5-1, the J gene TRBJ2-1; 8 bases fit TRBD2. The CDR3 is 15 residues long. V trimming: 5 bases; J trimming: 3 bases; junction bases outside the gene matches: 7. Germline V CDR1 and CDR2: SGHRS, YFSETQ. DNA for the CDR3: TGCGCCAGCAGGGGTAGCGGGGCTAGCTACAATGAGCAGTTCTTC. Translating it yields CASRGSGASYNEQFF.

The chain has TRBV18 and TRBJ1-2; 7 bases line up with TRBD1. This CDR3 is built from 18 residues. V shed 3 bases, J shed 4 bases, and the junction held 17 bases outside the gene matches. Germline CDR1 is KGHSH and CDR2 is LQKENI. CDR3 in DNA: TGTGCCAGCTCACCGACCTACCATTCCGGGACAGAAGTCTATGGCTACACCTTC. It yields the protein CASSPTYHSGTEVYGYTF.